The clone carrying this T cell receptor (beta chain) was detected ten times or more. No antigen is known for it. V was pared by 3 bases and J by 6 bases, with 14 bases between. The CDR3 loop spans 14 amino acids. Looked up from germline, CDR1 is SGHAT and CDR2 is FQDESV (reference sequence). The sample is drawn from a study of T cells after posttransplantation cyclophosphamide. Study-level findings and limits: Skin or GI-infiltrating T cells shared few TRB sequences with blood. After PTCy, TRB diversity resembled that of CNI/methotrexate controls. Later blood repertoires were often dominated by clones from the donor CD8+ memory compartment.

Method: immunoSEQ multiplex PCR; TCRdb's copy keeps in-frame clones and lacks some. The sample is made up of about 40,000 clones, none counted only once. On the day of bone marrow donation, the related graft donor provided peripheral blood. Material: PBMCs. This TCR was recovered from a woman between 50 and 59 years old in good health and a related stem cell transplant donor. The chain employs TRBV11-1 and TRBJ1-1; the D gene is possibly TRBD1 (5 bases). In DNA form, the CDR3 reads TGTGCCAGCAGCTTCGGAGGCGGGGACGCTGAAGCTTTCTTT. It specifies CASSFGGGDAEAFF.